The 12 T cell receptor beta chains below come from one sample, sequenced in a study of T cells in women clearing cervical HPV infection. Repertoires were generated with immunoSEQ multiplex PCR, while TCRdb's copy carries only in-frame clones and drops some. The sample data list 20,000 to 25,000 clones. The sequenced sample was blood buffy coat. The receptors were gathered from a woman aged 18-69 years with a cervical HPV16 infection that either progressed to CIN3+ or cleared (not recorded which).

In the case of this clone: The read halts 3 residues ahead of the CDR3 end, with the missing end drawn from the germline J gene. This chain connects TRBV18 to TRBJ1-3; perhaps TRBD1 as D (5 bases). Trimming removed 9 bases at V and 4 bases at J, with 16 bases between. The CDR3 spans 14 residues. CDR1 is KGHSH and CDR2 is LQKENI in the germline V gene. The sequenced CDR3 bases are TGTGCCAGTCAAACGACCAGGACAGGAAACACC. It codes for CASQTTRTGNT. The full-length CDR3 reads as CASQTTRTGNTIYF.

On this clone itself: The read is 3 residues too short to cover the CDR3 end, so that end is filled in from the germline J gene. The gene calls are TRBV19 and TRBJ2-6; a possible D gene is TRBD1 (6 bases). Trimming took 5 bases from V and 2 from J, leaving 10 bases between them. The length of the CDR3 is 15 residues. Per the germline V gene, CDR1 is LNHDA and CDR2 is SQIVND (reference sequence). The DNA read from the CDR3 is TGTGCCAGTAGTCCAGGGGTTGCTGGGGCCAACGTC. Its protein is CASSPGVAGANV. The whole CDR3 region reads CASSPGVAGANVLTF.

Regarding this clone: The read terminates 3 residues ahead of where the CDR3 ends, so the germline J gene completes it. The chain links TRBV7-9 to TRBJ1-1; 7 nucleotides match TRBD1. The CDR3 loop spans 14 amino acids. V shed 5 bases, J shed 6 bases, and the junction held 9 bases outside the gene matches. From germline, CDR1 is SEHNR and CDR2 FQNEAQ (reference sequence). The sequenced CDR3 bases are TGTGCCAGCAGCGCCGCGGGACAGTCGGCTGAA. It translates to CASSAAGQSAE. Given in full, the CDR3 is CASSAAGQSAEAFF.

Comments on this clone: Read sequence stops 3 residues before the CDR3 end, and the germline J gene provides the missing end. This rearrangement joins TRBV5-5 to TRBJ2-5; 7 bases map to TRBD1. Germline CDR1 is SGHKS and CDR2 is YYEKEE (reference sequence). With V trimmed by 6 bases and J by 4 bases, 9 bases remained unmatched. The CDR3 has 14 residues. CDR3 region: CASTPTGMGETQYF. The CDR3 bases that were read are TGTGCCAGCACCCCGACAGGGATGGGAGAGACC.

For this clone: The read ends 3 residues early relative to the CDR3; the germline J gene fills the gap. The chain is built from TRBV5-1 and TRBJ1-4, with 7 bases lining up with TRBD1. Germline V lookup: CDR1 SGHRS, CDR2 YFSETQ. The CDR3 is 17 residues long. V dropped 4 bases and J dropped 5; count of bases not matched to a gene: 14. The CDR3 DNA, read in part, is TGCGCCAGCAGCACCGGACAGGTTCCGCCGCTGAATGAAAAA. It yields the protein CASSTGQVPPLNEK. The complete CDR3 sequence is CASSTGQVPPLNEKLFF. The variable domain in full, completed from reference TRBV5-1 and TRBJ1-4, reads KAGVTQTPRYLIKTRGQQVTLSCSPISGHRSVSWYQQTPGQGLQFLFEYFSETQRNKGNFPGRFSGRQFSNSRSEMNVSTLELGDSALYLCASSTGQVPPLNEKLFFGSGTQLSVL.

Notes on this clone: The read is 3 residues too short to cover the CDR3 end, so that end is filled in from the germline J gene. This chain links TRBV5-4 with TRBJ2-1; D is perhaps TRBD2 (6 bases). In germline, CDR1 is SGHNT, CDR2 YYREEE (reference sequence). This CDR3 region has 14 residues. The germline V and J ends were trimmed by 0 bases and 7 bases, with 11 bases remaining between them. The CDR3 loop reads CASSLEGTFNEQFF. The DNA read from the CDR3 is TGTGCCAGCAGCTTGGAGGGGACTTTTAATGAG.

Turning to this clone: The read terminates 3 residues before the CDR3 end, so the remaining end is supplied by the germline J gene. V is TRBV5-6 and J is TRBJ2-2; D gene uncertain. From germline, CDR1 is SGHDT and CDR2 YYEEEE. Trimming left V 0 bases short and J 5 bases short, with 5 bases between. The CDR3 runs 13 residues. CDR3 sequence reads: CASSLGATGELFF. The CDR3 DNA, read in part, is TGTGCCAGCAGCTTGGGCGCGACCGGGGAG. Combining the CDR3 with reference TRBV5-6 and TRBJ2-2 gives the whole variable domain DAGVTQSPTHLIKTRGQQVTLRCSPKSGHDTVSWYQQALGQGPQFIFQYYEEEERQRGNFPDRFSGHQFPNYSSELNVNALLLGDSALYLCASSLGATGELFFGEGSRLTVL.

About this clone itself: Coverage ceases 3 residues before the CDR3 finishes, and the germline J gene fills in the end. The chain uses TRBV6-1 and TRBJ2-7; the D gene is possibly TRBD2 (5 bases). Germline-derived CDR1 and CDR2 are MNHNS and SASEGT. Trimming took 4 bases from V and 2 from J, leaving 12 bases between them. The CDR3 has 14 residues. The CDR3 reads CASSVGLDAYEQYF. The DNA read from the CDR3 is TGTGCCAGCAGTGTTGGACTGGACGCCTACGAG.

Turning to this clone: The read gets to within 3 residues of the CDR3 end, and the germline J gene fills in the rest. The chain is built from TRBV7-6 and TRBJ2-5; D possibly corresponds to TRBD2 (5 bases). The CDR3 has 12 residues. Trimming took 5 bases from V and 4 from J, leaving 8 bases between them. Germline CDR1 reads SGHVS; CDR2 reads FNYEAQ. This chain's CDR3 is CASSPRGETQYF. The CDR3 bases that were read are TGTGCCAGCAGCCCCCGGGGAGAGACC.

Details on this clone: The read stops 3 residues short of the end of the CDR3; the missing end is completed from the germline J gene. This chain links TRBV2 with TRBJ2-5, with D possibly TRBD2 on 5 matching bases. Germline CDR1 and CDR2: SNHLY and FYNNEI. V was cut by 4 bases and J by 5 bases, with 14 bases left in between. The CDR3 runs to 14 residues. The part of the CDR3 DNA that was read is TGTGCCAGCAGTGTGGTTCGGGGTGGGGAGACC. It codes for CASSVVRGGET. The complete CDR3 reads CASSVVRGGETQYF.

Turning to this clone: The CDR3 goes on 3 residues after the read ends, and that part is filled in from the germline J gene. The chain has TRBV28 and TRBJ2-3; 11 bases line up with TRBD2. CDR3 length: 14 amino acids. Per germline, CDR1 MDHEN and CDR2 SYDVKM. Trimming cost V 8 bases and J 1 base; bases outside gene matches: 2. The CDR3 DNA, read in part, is TGTGCCAGCGCACTAGCGGGAGGCACAGATACG. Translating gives CASALAGGTDT. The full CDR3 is CASALAGGTDTQYF.

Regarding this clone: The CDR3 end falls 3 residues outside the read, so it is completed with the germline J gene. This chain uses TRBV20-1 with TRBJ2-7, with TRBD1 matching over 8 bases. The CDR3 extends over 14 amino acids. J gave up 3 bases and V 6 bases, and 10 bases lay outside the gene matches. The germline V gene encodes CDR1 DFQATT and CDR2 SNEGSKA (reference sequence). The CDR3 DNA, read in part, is TGCAGTGCCCTATCAGGGACAGGCAGCTACGAG. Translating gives CSALSGTGSYE. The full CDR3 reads CSALSGTGSYEQYF.